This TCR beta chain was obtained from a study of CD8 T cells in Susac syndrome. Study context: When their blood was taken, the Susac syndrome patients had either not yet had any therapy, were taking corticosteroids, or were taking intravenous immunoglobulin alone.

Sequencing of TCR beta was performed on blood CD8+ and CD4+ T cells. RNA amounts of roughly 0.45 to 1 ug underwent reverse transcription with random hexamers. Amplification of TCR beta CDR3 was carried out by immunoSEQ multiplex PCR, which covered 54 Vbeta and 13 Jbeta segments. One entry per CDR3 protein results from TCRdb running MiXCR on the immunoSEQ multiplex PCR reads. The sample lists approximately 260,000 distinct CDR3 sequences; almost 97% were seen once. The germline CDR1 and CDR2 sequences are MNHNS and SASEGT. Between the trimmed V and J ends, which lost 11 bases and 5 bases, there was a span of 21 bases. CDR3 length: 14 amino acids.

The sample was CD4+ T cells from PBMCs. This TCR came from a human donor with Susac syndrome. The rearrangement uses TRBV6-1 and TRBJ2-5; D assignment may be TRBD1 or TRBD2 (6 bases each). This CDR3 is CAAAQGGTFETQYF. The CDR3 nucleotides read TGTGCCGCCGCACAGGGCGGGACTTTCGAGACCCAGTACTTC.